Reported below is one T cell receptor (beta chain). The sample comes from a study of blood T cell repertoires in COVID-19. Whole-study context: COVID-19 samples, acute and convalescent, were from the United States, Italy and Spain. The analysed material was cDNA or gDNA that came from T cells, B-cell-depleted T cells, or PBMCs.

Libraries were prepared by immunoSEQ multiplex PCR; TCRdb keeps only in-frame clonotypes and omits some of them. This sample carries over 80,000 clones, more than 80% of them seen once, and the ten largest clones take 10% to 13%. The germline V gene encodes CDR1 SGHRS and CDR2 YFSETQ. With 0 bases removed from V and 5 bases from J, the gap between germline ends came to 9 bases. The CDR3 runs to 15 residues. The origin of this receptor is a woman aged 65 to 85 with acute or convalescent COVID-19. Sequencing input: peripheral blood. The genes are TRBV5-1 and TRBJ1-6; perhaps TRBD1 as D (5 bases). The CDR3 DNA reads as TGCGCCAGCAGCTTGGTCGCGGGGGATAATTCACCCCTCCACTTT. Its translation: CASSLVAGDNSPLHF.